These 16 T cell receptor beta chains were all obtained from the same sample, sequenced in a study of T cell clonality in common variable immunodeficiency (dated by TCRdb to between 2014 and 2016). Summary of the overall study and its limitations: Fewer deletions and N-nucleotide insertions were reportedly observed in CVID TCRbeta sequences, and highly modified clones with 13 or more V deletions were reportedly absent from CVID TCRbeta sequences.

The method was the immunoSEQ multiplex PCR assay. TCRdb carries this immuneACCESS record with in-frame sequences only. Its versions omit some clonotypes, under half of them owing to an unresolved V gene in the studies checked, with the rest unexplained. This sample was tabulated with about 26,000 clones, among which there are no singletons. The ten largest clones add up to about a quarter of the sample. The antigens of these receptors remain unknown. Sequenced sample: peripheral blood mononuclear cells. Every receptor here comes from a human donor with common variable immunodeficiency.

This clone occurred many times. The CDR3 end lies 3 residues beyond the end of the read and is filled in from the germline J gene. The chain has TRBV19 and TRBJ2-3; 12 bases are a match to TRBD2. Per germline, CDR1 LNHDA and CDR2 SQIVND (reference sequence). The CDR3 is 16 amino acids. Trimming took 5 bases from V and 2 from J; bases not matched to a gene: 5. The covered CDR3 bases are TGTGCCAGTAGTGTCCTAGCGGGGGGGTCCACAGATACG. Its protein is CASSVLAGGSTDT. The entire CDR3 protein reads CASSVLAGGSTDTQYF.

This clone was detected only a few times. From the germline J gene comes the end of the CDR3, since the read stops 3 residues before it. The chain is built from TRBV30 and TRBJ1-6, with TRBD1 matching over 8 bases. In germline, CDR1 is GTSNPN, CDR2 SVGIG (reference sequence). Trimming removed 4 bases from V and 8 bases from J; junction bases left unmatched: 7. The CDR3 runs 14 residues. The CDR3 spells CAWTSGTGDSPLHF. CDR3 bases read: TGTGCCTGGACCTCCGGGACAGGCGATTCACCC.

This clone came up a few times. From the germline J gene comes the end of the CDR3, since the read stops 3 residues before it. The chain recombines TRBV20-1 with TRBJ2-7; tentative D call: TRBD2 (5 bases). The ends were cut back, 3 bases at V and 0 bases at J, with 9 bases in the middle. The CDR3 consists of 13 residues. Germline V gives CDR1 DFQATT, CDR2 SNEGSKA (reference sequence). The CDR3 sequence is CSASSGYSYEQYF. Partial CDR3 DNA: TGCAGTGCTAGCAGCGGATACTCCTACGAG.

This clone was seen more than once but under ten times. Coverage ceases 3 residues before the CDR3 finishes, and the germline J gene fills in the end. The V gene is TRBV30, the J gene TRBJ1-2, with 7 bases identical to TRBD1. The CDR3 loop spans 14 amino acids. Germline V CDR1 and CDR2: GTSNPN, SVGIG (reference sequence). The V segment lost 4 bases and the J segment 4 bases; nucleotides outside the gene matches: 9. The sequenced part of the CDR3 DNA is TGTGCCTGGAATGAGGGACAGCGATCCTATGGC. Translated, it gives CAWNEGQRSYG. The full CDR3 is CAWNEGQRSYGYTF. Full variable domain (missing parts from reference TRBV30 and TRBJ1-2): SQTIHQWPATLVQPVGSPLSLECTVEGTSNPNLYWYRQAAGRGLQLLFYSVGIGQISSEVPQNLSASRPQDRQFILSSKKLLLSDSGFYLCAWNEGQRSYGYTFGSGTRLTVV.

In its sample, this clone was seen a few times. Coverage ceases 3 residues before the CDR3 finishes, and the germline J gene fills in the end. The V and J genes are TRBV7-9 and TRBJ2-4; 11 nucleotides line up with TRBD2. Germline CDR1 and CDR2: SEHNR and FQNEAQ (reference sequence). The CDR3 runs 14 residues. Trimming took 6 bases from V and 5 from J; bases not matched to a gene: 3. The part of the CDR3 DNA that was read is TGTGCCAGCAGTCGACTAGCGGGGCAAAACATT. This translates into CASSRLAGQNI. The entire CDR3 is CASSRLAGQNIQYF.

The table lists this clone with many counts. The read ends 3 residues before the CDR3 terminus; that terminus is restored from the germline J gene. The chain links TRBV23-1 to TRBJ1-5, with TRBD1 as a possible D gene (6 bases). TRBV23-1 is recorded as an ORF, its role being uncertain. The germline V and J ends were trimmed by 6 bases and 4 bases, with 10 bases remaining between them. The CDR3 sequence is 13 residues long. The CDR3 reads CASRGTSNQPQHF. The CDR3 DNA, read in part, is TGCGCCAGCAGGGGGACATCAAATCAGCCC.

In this sample, this clone turned up many times. The DNA ends 3 residues before the CDR3 does, and the rest of the CDR3 is filled in from the germline J gene. The J gene is TRBJ2-5, the V gene TRBV19, with 10 bases identical to TRBD1. This CDR3 comprises 16 residues. J gave up 3 bases and V 6 bases, and 10 bases lay outside the gene matches. The germline CDR1 and CDR2 sequences are LNHDA and SQIVND (reference sequence). CDR3 DNA (partial): TGTGCCAGTAGCCGATCGGGACAGGGGTTCGAAGAGACC. This gives the protein CASSRSGQGFEET. The CDR3 as a whole reads CASSRSGQGFEETQYF.

This clone was seen a few times. CDR3 DNA, as far as it was read: TGTGCCAGCAATAAGGGACTCGCCTCCTACGAG. Amino acids: CASNKGLASYE. The full CDR3 reads CASNKGLASYEQYF. The chain couples TRBV2 to TRBJ2-7, with TRBD2 as a possible D gene (6 bases). Sequencing ends 3 residues short of the CDR3 end; the germline J gene provides the rest. The germline gives CDR1 SNHLY, CDR2 FYNNEI. V was trimmed by 7 bases and J by 0 bases, leaving 13 bases between them. The CDR3 spans 14 residues.

This clone was counted ten times or more. The CDR3 is cut off 3 residues early in the read; its end comes from the germline J gene. The chain couples TRBV10-3 to TRBJ2-5, with D unresolved. Germline-derived CDR1 and CDR2 are ENHRY and SYGVKD. The CDR3 runs 12 residues. V lost 4 bases to trimming and J lost 5 bases, with 8 bases between them. CDR3 DNA (partial): TGTGCCATCAGTGGTAGTTCCGAGACC. Translation gives CAISGSSET. The CDR3 in its entirety is CAISGSSETQYF.

As regards this clone: The missing CDR3 end, 3 residues past where the read stops, is filled in from the germline J gene. The chain links TRBV5-5 to TRBJ1-2, with D unresolved. V lost 1 base, J lost 4 bases, and 14 bases lay in between. Germline V lookup: CDR1 SGHKS, CDR2 YYEKEE (reference sequence). The CDR3 contains 15 residues. The sequenced CDR3 bases are TGTGCCAGCAGCTTGATGGTTGGGCCACTCTATGGC. This gives the protein CASSLMVGPLYG. The full CDR3 is CASSLMVGPLYGYTF.

This clone showed up many times. The CDR3 extends 3 residues past the end of the read, so its final part is completed from the germline J gene. This rearrangement joins TRBV19 to TRBJ2-7, with TRBD1 identical over 7 bases. J lost 5 bases, V lost 3 bases, and 10 bases had no gene match. This CDR3 has 15 residues. Germline CDR1 is LNHDA and CDR2 is SQIVND (reference sequence). The CDR3 spells CASSMFYEGAHEQYF. The CDR3 DNA, read in part, is TGTGCCAGTAGTATGTTTTACGAGGGGGCCCACGAG. The full variable domain, with the rest looked up from reference TRBV19 and TRBJ2-7, is DGGITQSPKYLFRKEGQNVTLSCEQNLNHDAMYWYRQDPGQGLRLIYYSQIVNDFQKGDIAEGYSVSREKKESFPLTVTSAQKNPTAFYLCASSMFYEGAHEQYFGPGTRLTVT.

This clone was recorded many times. The CDR3 extends 3 residues past the end of the read, so its final part is completed from the germline J gene. The rearrangement links TRBV2 to TRBJ1-2; 9 bases fit TRBD1. There are 16 residues in the CDR3. Looked up from germline, CDR1 is SNHLY and CDR2 is FYNNEI. CDR3 DNA, as far as it was read: TGTGCCAGCAGTGAAAGGGGCAGCGGACAGGGGAACGGC. Its translation is CASSERGSGQGNG. The entire CDR3 is CASSERGSGQGNGYTF.

In this sample, this clone turned up many times. The junction does not match germline at one end; this may be a read error. The read halts 3 residues ahead of the CDR3 end, with the missing end drawn from the germline J gene. The sample has other DNA sequences that encode this CDR3 too. The genes are TRBV2 and TRBJ2-5, with TRBD2 identical over 13 bases. CDR1 is SNHLY, CDR2 FYNNEI, per germline. This CDR3 region has 17 residues. The chain's CDR3 is CASFDYRTSGGEETQYF. Partial CDR3 DNA: TGCGCCAGCTTCGATTATAGGACTAGCGGGGGTGAAGAGACC.

For this clone: The DNA ends 3 residues before the CDR3 does, and the rest of the CDR3 is filled in from the germline J gene. The V and J genes are TRBV6-2 or TRBV6-3 and TRBJ1-5; D may be TRBD1 (6 bases). Germline CDR1 is MNHEY and CDR2 is SVGEGT. This CDR3 has 16 residues. The germline V and J ends were trimmed by 5 bases and 0 bases, with 14 bases remaining between them. CDR3 residues: CASSQGTIYSNQPQHF. The CDR3 bases that were read are TGTGCCAGCAGTCAAGGGACAATCTATAGCAATCAGCCC.

This clone was detected many times. The read comes to an end 3 residues before the CDR3 does, leaving the germline J gene to fill in the end. The rearrangement uses TRBV12-3 or TRBV12-4 and TRBJ1-4, with a possible D match to TRBD1 (5 bases). This CDR3 is 15 amino acids long. Trimming stripped 3 bases from V and 1 base from J, with 9 bases between. The sequenced part of the CDR3 DNA is TGTGCCAGCAGTTTGGTAGGGGTAACTAATGAAAAA. Translating gives CASSLVGVTNEK. The full CDR3 is CASSLVGVTNEKLFF.

This clone was seen many times. With the read ending 3 residues before the CDR3 end, the germline J gene is used to fill in that end. The chain employs TRBV5-1 and TRBJ2-5, with D perhaps TRBD2 (6 bases). Trimming took off 1 base at V and 5 bases at J, with 15 bases between the two ends. This CDR3 contains 15 residues. CDR1 is SGHRS, CDR2 YFSETQ, per germline. The covered CDR3 bases are TGCGCCAGCAGCTTGACCCCGGGACTGGGGGAGACC. Encoded protein: CASSLTPGLGET. The whole CDR3 region reads CASSLTPGLGETQYF.